This is a list of T cell receptor beta chains from one sample in a study of early T cells in non-severe SARS-CoV-2 infection. MiXCR, applied by TCRdb to the 5' RACE reads, yields one record per CDR3 protein. This repertoire shows roughly 40,000 distinct CDR3 sequences, approximately 6.9% found once; its top ten account for approximately 4.5%. The specimen was whole blood. These receptors were collected from an adult who was a healthcare worker with PCR-confirmed SARS-CoV-2 infection or an uninfected control (not recorded which). The CDR3 runs from the conserved cysteine through the conserved F or W. A D gene is named only where the DNA matches it firmly. Only part of the rows carry a size: once, few, many, or a class if the clone is expanded.

cdr3_nt cdr3_aa v_call d_call j_call clone_size
TGTGCCAGCAGCCAACGGGGTACAGTTAGGGATGGCTACACCTTC CASSQRGTVRDGYTF TRBV14 - TRBJ1-2 many
TGTGCCAGCAGTGTCTTATACAGGCCTGAAGTTTTCTTT CASSVLYRPEVFF TRBV6-1 - TRBJ1-1 few
TGTGCCAGCAGCTTAGATCGTTGGCAGGCGACCACCTACGAGCAGTACTTC CASSLDRWQATTYEQYF TRBV11-2 - TRBJ2-7 -
TGCAGTGCCAAGGGACTAGCGGGGGTCCGCACCGGGGAGCTGTTTTTT CSAKGLAGVRTGELFF TRBV20-1 TRBD2 TRBJ2-2 -
TGTGCCAGCAGCTTAACCGGGACAACGAACACCGGGGAGCTGTTTTTT CASSLTGTTNTGELFF TRBV7-3 - TRBJ2-2 -
TGTGCCAGCAGCCCTGGGGGGGAGAACGAGCAGTACTTC CASSPGGENEQYF TRBV7-9 TRBD2 TRBJ2-7 -
TGTGCCAGCAGCTTGCAGGGTAATTCACCCCTCCACTTT CASSLQGNSPLHF TRBV7-6 - TRBJ1-6 few
TGTGCCACCAGCAGAGGCAGCGCAGGGTTGAACGCTGAAGCTTTCTTT CATSRGSAGLNAEAFF TRBV15 - TRBJ1-1 -
TGTGCCAGCAGCCAGCTTGGGACATCATATATCGATACGCAGTATTTT CASSQLGTSYIDTQYF TRBV13 - TRBJ2-3 many
TGTGCCAGCAGCCAAGTAGGGCTAGCGTATCGTACAGATACGCAGTATTTT CASSQVGLAYRTDTQYF TRBV3-1 - TRBJ2-3 -